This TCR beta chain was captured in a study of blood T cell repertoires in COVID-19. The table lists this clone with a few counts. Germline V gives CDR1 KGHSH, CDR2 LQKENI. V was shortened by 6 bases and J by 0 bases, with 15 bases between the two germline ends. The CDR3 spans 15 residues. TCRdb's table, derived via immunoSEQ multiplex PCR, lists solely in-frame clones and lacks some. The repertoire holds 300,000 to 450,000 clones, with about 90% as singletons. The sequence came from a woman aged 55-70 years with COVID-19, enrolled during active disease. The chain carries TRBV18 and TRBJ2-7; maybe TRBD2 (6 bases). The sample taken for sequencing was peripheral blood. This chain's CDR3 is CASSPSAGTSYEQYF. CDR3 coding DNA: TGTGCCAGCTCCCCTTCAGCGGGCACCTCCTACGAGCAGTACTTC.